This T cell receptor beta chain originates from a study of T cell responses to AZD1222 COVID-19 vaccine. Some clones are missing from TCRdb's copy, which holds only in-frame ones; the method was immunoSEQ multiplex PCR. Of some 100,000 clones listed, 75% to 90% were seen once; the top ten hold 4.5% to 6.5%. Concerning this clone: Its antigen is not known.

CDR1 and CDR2 (germline): SGHRS, YFSETQ. V was cut by 4 bases and J by 0 bases, with 10 bases left in between. CDR3 size: 14 residues. Study-level points and caveats: Epitopes outside B.1.351 and B.1.1.7 mutated regions reportedly drew nearly half of spike TCRs. Baseline serology detected seropositivity in only 5 to 7 AZD1222 recipients. Females outnumbered males among donors, who were mostly white British; clonal diversity was possibly underestimated.

The material was peripheral blood, obtained on day 0 of AZD1222 vaccination. The chain joins TRBV5-1 to TRBJ1-2, with D hard to call. The TCR originated in an adult in good health. The CDR3 reads CASSALTTNYGYTF. In DNA form, the CDR3 reads TGCGCCAGCAGCGCACTGACAACTAACTATGGCTACACCTTC.